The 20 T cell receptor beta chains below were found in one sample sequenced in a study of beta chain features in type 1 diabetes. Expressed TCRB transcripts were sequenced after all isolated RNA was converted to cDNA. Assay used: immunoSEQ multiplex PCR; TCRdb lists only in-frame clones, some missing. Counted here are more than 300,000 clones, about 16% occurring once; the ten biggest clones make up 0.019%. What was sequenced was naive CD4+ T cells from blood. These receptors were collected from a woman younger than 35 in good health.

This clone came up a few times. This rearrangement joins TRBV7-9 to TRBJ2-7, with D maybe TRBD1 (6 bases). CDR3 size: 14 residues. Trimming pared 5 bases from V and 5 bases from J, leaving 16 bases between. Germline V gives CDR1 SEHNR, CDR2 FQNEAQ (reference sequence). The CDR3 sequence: CASSLRAGDNEQYF. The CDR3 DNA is TGTGCCAGCAGCCTAAGGGCAGGGGACAACGAGCAGTACTTC.

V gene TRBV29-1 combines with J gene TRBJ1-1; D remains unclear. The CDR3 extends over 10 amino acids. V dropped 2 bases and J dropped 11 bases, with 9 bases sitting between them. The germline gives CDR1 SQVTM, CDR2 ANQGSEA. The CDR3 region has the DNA TGCAGCGTTGAACGGCGGGATGCTTTCTTT. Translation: CSVERRDAFF.

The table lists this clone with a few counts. Here the CDR3 reads CVLLVGGDTQYF. For the CDR3, the DNA is TGTGTCCTTTTAGTGGGGGGAGATACGCAGTATTTT. The rearrangement links TRBV30 to TRBJ2-3; D perhaps matches TRBD2 (6 bases). The CDR3 spans 12 residues. CDR1 GTSNPN and CDR2 SVGIG come from the germline V gene (reference sequence).

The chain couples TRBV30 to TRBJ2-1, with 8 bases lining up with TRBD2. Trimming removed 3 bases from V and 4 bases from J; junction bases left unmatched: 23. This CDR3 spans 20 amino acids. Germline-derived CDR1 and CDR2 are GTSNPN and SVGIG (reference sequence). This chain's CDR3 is CAWSGRDTSPKRGIYNEQFF. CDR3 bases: TGTGCCTGGAGCGGCCGGGACACCTCGCCCAAGCGGGGGATATACAATGAGCAGTTCTTC.

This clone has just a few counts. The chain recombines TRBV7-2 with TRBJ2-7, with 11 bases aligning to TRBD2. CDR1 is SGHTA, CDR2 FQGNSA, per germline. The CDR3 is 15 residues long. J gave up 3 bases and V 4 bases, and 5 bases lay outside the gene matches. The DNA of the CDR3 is TGTGCCAGCAGCTGGGGGACTAGCGGTGACTACGAGCAGTACTTC. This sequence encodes CASSWGTSGDYEQYF.

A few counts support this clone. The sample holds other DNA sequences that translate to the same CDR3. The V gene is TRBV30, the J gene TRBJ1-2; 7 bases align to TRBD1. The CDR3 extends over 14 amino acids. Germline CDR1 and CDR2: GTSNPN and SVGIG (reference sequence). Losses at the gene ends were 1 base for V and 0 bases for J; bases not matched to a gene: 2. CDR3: CAWSGQGANYGYTF. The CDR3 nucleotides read TGTGCCTGGAGTGGGCAGGGGGCTAACTATGGCTACACCTTC.

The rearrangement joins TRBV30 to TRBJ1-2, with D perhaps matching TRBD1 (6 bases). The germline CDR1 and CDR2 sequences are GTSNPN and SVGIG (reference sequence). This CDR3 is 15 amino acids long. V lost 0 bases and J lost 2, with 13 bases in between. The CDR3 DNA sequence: TGTGCCTGGAGTGTAGGGGCAGGACAGAACTATGGCTACACCTTC. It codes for CAWSVGAGQNYGYTF.

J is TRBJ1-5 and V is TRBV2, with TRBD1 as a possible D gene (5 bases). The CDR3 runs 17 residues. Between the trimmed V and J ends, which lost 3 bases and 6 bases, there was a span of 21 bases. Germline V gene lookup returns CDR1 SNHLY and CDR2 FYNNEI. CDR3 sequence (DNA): TGTGCCAGCAGTGATTTCGAGGGAGGGGTGTTGCGTCAGCCCCAGCATTTT. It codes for CASSDFEGGVLRQPQHF.

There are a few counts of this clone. The DNA of the CDR3 is TGCGCCAGCAGCCAAGATGGGAGGCCCTACAATGAGCAGTTCTTC. Its translation is CASSQDGRPYNEQFF. The chain carries TRBV4-1 and TRBJ2-1; TRBD2 is a possible D gene (6 bases). Germline values: CDR1 MGHRA, CDR2 YSYEKL. V gave up 0 bases and J gave up 2 bases, with 8 bases separating them. CDR3 length: 15 residues.

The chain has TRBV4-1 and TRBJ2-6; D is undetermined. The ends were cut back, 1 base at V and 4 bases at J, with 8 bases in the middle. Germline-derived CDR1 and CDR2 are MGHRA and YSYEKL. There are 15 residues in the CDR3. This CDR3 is CASSQVTTGANVLTF. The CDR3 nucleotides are TGCGCCAGCAGCCAAGTCACTACAGGGGCCAACGTCCTGACTTTC.

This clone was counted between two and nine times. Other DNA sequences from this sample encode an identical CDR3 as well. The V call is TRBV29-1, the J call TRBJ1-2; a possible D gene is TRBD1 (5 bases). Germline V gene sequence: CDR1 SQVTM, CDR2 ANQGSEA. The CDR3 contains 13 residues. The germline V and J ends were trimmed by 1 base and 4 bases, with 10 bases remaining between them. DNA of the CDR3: TGCAGCGTTGAAGGGCAGGGCCTCTATGGCTACACCTTC. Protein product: CSVEGQGLYGYTF.

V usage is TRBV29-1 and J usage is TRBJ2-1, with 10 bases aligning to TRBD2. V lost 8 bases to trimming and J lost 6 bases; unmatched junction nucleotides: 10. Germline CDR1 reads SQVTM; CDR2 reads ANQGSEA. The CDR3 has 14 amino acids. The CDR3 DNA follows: TGCAGCATGAGGGTCGCTAGCGGGAGCAATGAGCAGTTCTTC. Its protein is CSMRVASGSNEQFF.

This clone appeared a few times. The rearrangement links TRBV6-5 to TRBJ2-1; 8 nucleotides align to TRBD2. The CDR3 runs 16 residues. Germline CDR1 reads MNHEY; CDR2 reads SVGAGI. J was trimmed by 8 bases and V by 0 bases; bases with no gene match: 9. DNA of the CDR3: TGTGCCAGCAGTTACTCCCACAGCGGGAGTGCATATGAGCAGTTCTTC. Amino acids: CASSYSHSGSAYEQFF.

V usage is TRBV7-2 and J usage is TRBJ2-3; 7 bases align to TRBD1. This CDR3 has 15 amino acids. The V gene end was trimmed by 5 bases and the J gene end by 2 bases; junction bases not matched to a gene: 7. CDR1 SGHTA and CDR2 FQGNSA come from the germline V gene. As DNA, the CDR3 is TGTGCCAGCAGCCCGGTGACAGGGAACACAGATACGCAGTATTTT. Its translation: CASSPVTGNTDTQYF.

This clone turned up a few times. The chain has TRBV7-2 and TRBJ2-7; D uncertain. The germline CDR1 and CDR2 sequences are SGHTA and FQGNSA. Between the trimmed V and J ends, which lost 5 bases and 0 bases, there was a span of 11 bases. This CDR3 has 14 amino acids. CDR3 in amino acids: CASSPDWSSYEQYF. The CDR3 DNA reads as TGTGCCAGCAGCCCCGACTGGAGCTCCTACGAGCAGTACTTC.

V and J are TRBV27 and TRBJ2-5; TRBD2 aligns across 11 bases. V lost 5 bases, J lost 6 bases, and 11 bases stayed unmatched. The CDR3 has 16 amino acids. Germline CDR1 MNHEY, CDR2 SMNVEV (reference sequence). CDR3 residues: CASSTGLAGHYKTQYF. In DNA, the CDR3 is TGTGCCAGCAGTACAGGACTAGCGGGCCACTATAAGACCCAGTACTTC.

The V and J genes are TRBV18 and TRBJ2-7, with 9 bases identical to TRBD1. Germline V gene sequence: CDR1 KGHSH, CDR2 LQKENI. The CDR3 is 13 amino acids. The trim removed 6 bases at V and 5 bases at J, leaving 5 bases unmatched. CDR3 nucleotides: TGTGCCAGCTCGCTTACAGGGGGCCACGAGCAGTACTTC. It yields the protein CASSLTGGHEQYF.

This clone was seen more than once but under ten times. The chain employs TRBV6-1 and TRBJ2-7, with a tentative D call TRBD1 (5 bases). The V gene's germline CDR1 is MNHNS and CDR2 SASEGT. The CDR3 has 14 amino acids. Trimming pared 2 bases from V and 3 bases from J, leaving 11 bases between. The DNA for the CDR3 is TGTGCCAGCAGTGAATACGACAGCTTCTACGAGCAGTACTTC. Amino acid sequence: CASSEYDSFYEQYF.

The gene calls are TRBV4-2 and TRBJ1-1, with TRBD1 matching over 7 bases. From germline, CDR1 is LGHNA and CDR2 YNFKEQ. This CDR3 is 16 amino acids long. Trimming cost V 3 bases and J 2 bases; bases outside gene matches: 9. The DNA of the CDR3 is TGTGCCAGCAGCCATAGATTCGGACAGGTTAACACTGAAGCTTTCTTT. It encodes CASSHRFGQVNTEAFF.

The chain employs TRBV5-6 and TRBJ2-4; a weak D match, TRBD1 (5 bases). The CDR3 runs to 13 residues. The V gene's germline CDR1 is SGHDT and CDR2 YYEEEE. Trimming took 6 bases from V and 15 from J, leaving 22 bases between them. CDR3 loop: CASTMDTSSYPYF. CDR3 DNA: TGTGCCAGCACCATGGACACGTCCTCTTACCCGTACTTC.